This T cell receptor (beta chain) derives from a study of T cells after yellow fever vaccination. In this sample, this clonotype turned up many times. Each CDR3 protein is one row after TCRdb ran MiXCR on the 5' RACE reads. Here the sample spans more than 55,000 distinct CDR3 sequences, 6% to 7.5% being singletons. The material sequenced was CD8+ T cells sorted from PBMCs, taken 15 days after the yellow fever booster vaccination. This sequence was found in a man aged 25-40 years who received the YFV17D yellow fever vaccine.

The CDR3, as DNA: TGTGCCAGCAGTCCCTGGACCACTCGGGAGACCCAGTACTTC. This encodes CASSPWTTRETQYF. The chain employs TRBV27 and TRBJ2-5; D call uncertain. Per germline, CDR1 MNHEY and CDR2 SMNVEV (reference sequence). CDR3 length: 14 residues. The germline V and J ends were trimmed by 5 bases and 5 bases, with 15 bases remaining between them.